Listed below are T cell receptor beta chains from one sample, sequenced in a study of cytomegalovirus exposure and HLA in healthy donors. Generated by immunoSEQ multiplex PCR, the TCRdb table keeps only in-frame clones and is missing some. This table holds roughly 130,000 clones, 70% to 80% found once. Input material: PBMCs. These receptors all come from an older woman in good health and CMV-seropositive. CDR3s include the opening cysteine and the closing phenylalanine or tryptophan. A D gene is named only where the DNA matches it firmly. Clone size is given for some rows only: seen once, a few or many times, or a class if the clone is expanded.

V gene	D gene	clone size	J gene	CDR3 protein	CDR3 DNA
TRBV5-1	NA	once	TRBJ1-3	CASSPGGGRILSGNTIYF	TGCGCCAGCAGCCCGGGGGGGGGTCGGATTCTTTCTGGAAACACCATATATTTT
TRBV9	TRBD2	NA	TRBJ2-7	CASSVEAAGYEQYF	TGTGCCAGCAGCGTAGAGGCAGCGGGGTACGAGCAGTACTTC
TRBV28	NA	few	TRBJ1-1	CASRSRTRNTEAFF	TGTGCCAGCAGATCCCGGACAAGGAACACTGAAGCTTTCTTT
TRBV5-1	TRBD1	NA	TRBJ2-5	CASSLGWTGEETQYF	TGCGCCAGCAGCTTGGGATGGACAGGGGAAGAGACCCAGTACTTC
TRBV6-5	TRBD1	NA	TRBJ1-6	CASSYYRGNSPLHF	TGTGCCAGCAGTTATTACAGGGGAAATTCACCCCTCCACTTT
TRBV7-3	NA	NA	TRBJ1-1	CASSAGNTEAFF	TGTGCCAGCAGCGCCGGGAACACTGAAGCTTTCTTT
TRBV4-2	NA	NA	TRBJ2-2	CASSQDLGPSGELFF	TGTGCCAGCAGCCAAGATCTGGGGCCCTCCGGGGAGCTGTTTTTT
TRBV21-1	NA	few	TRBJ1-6	CASSPSTFNSPLHF	TGTGCCAGCAGCCCTTCGACATTTAATTCACCCCTCCACTTT
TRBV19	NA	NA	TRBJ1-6	CASSIARPSSYNSPLHF	TGTGCCAGTAGTATAGCCAGGCCAAGCTCCTATAATTCACCCCTCCACTTT
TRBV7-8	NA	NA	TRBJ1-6	CASSTQNSPLHF	TGTGCCAGCAGCACCCAGAATTCACCCCTCCACTTT
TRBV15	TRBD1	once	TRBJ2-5	CATSKVDRGYETQYF	TGTGCCACCAGCAAGGTGGACAGGGGTTACGAGACCCAGTACTTC
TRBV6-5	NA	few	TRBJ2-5	CASRGHGKETQYF	TGTGCCAGCAGGGGGCACGGAAAAGAGACCCAGTACTTC
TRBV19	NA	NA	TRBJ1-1	CASTIGGAGTEAFF	TGTGCCAGTACGATCGGGGGAGCGGGCACTGAAGCTTTCTTT
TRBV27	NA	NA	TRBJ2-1	CASRPSVFLEQFF	TGTGCCAGCAGGCCTAGCGTCTTTTTGGAGCAGTTCTTC
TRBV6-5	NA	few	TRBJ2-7	CASSPLATPAYEQYF	TGTGCCAGCAGCCCGCTAGCGACCCCCGCCTACGAGCAGTACTTC
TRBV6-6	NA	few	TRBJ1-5	CASSYSTGGQYQPQHF	TGTGCCAGCAGTTACTCGACCGGGGGTCAATATCAGCCCCAGCATTTT
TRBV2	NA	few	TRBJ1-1	CASSEALTGSEAFF	TGTGCCAGCAGTGAAGCGCTCACAGGGTCTGAAGCTTTCTTT
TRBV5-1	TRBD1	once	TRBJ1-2	CASRKDRNYGYTF	TGCGCCAGCAGGAAGGACAGGAACTATGGCTACACCTTC
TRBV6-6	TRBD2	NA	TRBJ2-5	CASSPWTSGQETQYF	TGTGCCAGCAGCCCTTGGACTAGCGGCCAAGAGACCCAGTACTTC
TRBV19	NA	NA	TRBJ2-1	CASSIDRAGTYNEQFF	TGTGCCAGTAGTATAGATCGAGCGGGGACATACAATGAGCAGTTCTTC
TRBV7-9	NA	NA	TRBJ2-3	CASSLGQGGDTQYF	TGTGCCAGCAGCTTGGGTCAGGGTGGAGATACGCAGTATTTT
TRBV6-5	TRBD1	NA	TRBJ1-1	CASSYDRANTEAFF	TGTGCCAGCAGTTACGACAGGGCGAACACTGAAGCTTTCTTT
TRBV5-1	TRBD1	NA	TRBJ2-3	CASSLGRTGGADTQYF	TGCGCCAGCAGCTTGGGGCGGACAGGGGGCGCAGATACGCAGTATTTT
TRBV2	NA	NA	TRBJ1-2	CASSQRGSGYTF	TGTGCCAGCAGTCAAAGGGGGAGTGGCTACACCTTC
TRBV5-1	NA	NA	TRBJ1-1	CASSLGEKNTEAFF	TGCGCCAGCAGCTTGGGGGAGAAGAACACTGAAGCTTTCTTT
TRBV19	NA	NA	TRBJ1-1	CASSYPGNTEAFF	TGTGCCAGTAGTTACCCGGGGAACACTGAAGCTTTCTTT
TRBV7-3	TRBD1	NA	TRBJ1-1	CASSLGEEGAAFF	TGTGCCAGCAGCTTAGGTGAGGAGGGGGCAGCTTTCTTT
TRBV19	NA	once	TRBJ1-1	CASSSERRPNTEAFF	TGTGCCAGTAGTTCAGAGAGGAGGCCTAACACTGAAGCTTTCTTT
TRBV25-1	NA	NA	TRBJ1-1	CASRRGREGRTEAFF	TGTGCCAGCAGGCGGGGGAGGGAGGGGCGGACTGAAGCTTTCTTT
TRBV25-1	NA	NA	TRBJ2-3	CASSEGGGDTQYF	TGTGCCAGCAGTGAGGGAGGTGGAGATACGCAGTATTTT
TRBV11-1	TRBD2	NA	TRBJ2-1	CASTLGLAGGRGTYNEQFF	TGTGCCAGCACCCTTGGACTAGCGGGGGGCAGAGGGACCTACAATGAGCAGTTCTTC
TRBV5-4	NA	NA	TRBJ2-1	CASSSILGAYNEQFF	TGTGCCAGCAGCTCCATTTTAGGGGCCTACAATGAGCAGTTCTTC
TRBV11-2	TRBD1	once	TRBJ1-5	CASSLSSGGNQPQHF	TGTGCCAGCAGCTTATCCTCAGGGGGTAATCAGCCCCAGCATTTT
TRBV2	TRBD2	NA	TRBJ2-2	CASSPRASGGTGELFF	TGTGCCAGCAGTCCCCGGGCTAGCGGAGGCACCGGGGAGCTGTTTTTT
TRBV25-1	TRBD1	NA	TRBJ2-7	CASSRTGGFGEQYF	TGTGCCAGCAGTAGGACAGGGGGCTTTGGCGAGCAGTACTTC
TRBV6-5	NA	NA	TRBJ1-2	CASSATGYYGYTF	TGTGCCAGCAGTGCGACAGGTTACTATGGCTACACCTTC
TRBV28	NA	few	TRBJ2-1	CASSLVYNEQFF	TGTGCCAGCAGCCTCGTCTACAATGAGCAGTTCTTC
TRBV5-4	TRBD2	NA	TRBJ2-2	CASSPRGGAGGPITGELFF	TGTGCCAGCAGCCCCCGGGGGGGGGCGGGGGGGCCAATCACCGGGGAGCTGTTTTTT
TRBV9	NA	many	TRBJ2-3	CASSVAGLGQGLTDTQYF	TGTGCCAGCAGCGTAGCCGGTTTGGGTCAGGGGCTCACAGATACGCAGTATTTT
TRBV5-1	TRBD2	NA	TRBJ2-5	CASSLSTSGGNQETQYF	TGCGCCAGCAGCTTGAGTACTAGCGGGGGGAACCAAGAGACCCAGTACTTC
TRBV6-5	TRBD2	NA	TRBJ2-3	CASRRGGSTDTQYF	TGTGCCAGCAGGCGGGGGGGAAGCACAGATACGCAGTATTTT
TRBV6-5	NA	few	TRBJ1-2	CATRNHGYTF	TGTGCAACGCGGAACCATGGCTACACCTTC
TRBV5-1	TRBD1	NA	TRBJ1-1	CASSEGGRTEAFF	TGCGCCAGCAGCGAAGGGGGCCGGACTGAAGCTTTCTTT
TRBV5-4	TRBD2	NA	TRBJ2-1	CASSLTGGHYNEQFF	TGTGCCAGCAGCTTGACGGGGGGGCATTACAATGAGCAGTTCTTC
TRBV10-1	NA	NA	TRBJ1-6	CASSESGSGVNSPLHF	TGCGCCAGCAGTGAGTCAGGTTCAGGGGTTAATTCACCCCTCCACTTT
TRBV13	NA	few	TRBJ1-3	CASSHNRAGNTIYF	TGTGCCAGCAGCCACAACAGGGCTGGAAACACCATATATTTT
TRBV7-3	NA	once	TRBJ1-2	CASSFPAAVGYTF	TGTGCCAGCAGCTTCCCCGCGGCGGTTGGCTACACCTTC
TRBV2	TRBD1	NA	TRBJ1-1	CASSGTGGKAEAFF	TGTGCCAGCAGTGGGACAGGGGGGAAGGCTGAAGCTTTCTTT
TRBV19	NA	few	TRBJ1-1	CASSMGGTAEAFF	TGTGCCAGTAGTATGGGAGGTACCGCTGAAGCTTTCTTT
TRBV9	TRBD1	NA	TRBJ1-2	CASSARGQNYGYTF	TGTGCCAGCAGCGCTCGGGGACAGAACTATGGCTACACCTTC
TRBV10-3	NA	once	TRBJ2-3	CAINRGAQGDTQYF	TGTGCCATCAATCGGGGGGCCCAAGGGGATACGCAGTATTTT